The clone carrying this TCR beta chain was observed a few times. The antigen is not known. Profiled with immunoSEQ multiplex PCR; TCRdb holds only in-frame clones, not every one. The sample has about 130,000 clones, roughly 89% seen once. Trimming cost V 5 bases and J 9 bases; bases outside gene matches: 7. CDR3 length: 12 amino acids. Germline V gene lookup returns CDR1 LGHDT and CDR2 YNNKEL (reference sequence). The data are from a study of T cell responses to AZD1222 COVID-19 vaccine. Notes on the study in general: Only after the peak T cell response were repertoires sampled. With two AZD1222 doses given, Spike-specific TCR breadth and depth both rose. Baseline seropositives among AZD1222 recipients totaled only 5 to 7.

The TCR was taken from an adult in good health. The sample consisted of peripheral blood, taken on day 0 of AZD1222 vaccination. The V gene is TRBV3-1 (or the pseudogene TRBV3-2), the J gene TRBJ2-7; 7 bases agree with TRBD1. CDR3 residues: CASSLGQAGQYF. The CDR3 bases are TGTGCCAGCAGCTTAGGACAGGCGGGGCAGTACTTC.